This T cell receptor beta chain was obtained from a study of blood T cell repertoires in COVID-19. Study in general: The study drew acute and convalescent COVID-19 samples from the United States, Italy and Spain. The analysed material was cDNA or gDNA that came from T cells, B-cell-depleted T cells, or PBMCs.

The authors' processing: Nucleated cell number was recorded as an estimate derived from reference gene primer amplification. The repertoire was sequenced with immunoSEQ multiplex PCR; TCRdb's copy has only in-frame clones and lacks some. V, J and clone size were drawn from that table, and D and trimming were deduced from the DNA. The sample comprises roughly 200,000 clones, 80% to 90% of which are singletons, and 2.5% to 3.5% rests with the top ten. The germline V and J ends were trimmed by 0 bases and 0 bases, with 6 bases remaining between them. CDR1 SGHRS and CDR2 YFSETQ come from the germline V gene. This CDR3 comprises 14 residues.

Material for sequencing was peripheral blood. The chain recombines TRBV5-1 with TRBJ1-1; D is uncertain. This sequence was found in a man between 60 and 75 years old with acute or convalescent COVID-19. CDR3 loop: CASSLGLLNTEAFF. The CDR3 nucleotides read TGCGCCAGCAGCTTGGGTCTTTTGAACACTGAAGCTTTCTTT.